One sample yielded the 32 T cell receptor beta chains listed below, sequenced in a study of blood T cell repertoires in COVID-19. The table came from immunoSEQ multiplex PCR; TCRdb's copy has only in-frame clones and leaves some out. The table lists about 440,000 clones, about 90% of them singletons, with 0.6% in the top ten. Source material: PBMCs or T cells enriched from blood (not recorded which). The receptors originated from a man aged 18 to 30 who had recovered from COVID-19.

The rearrangement links TRBV14 to TRBJ1-1; 7 bases are a match to TRBD1. Germline assignment: CDR1 SGHDN and CDR2 FVKESK. This CDR3 has 15 amino acids. V was pared by 3 bases and J by 4 bases, with 8 bases of the junction left unmatched. CDR3 residues: CASSQEGAPTTEAFF. The CDR3 bases are TGTGCCAGCAGCCAGGAGGGGGCCCCAACCACTGAAGCTTTCTTT.

The CDR3 region has the DNA TGCAGTGCTACAGGGGTCGGCTACACCTTC. It yields the protein CSATGVGYTF. J is TRBJ1-2 and V is TRBV20-1, with D perhaps matching TRBD1 (6 bases). V was clipped by 4 bases and J by 8 bases, with 8 bases between them. Germline assignment: CDR1 DFQATT and CDR2 SNEGSKA (reference sequence). The CDR3 length is 10 residues.

CDR3 DNA sequence: TGTGCCAGCAGCTTAGCCTCAGGGGAAGGCAATCAGCCCCAGCATTTT. Its protein is CASSLASGEGNQPQHF. The chain joins TRBV7-9 to TRBJ1-5; possibly TRBD1 for D (6 bases). This CDR3 region has 16 residues. The germline V gene has CDR1 SEHNR and CDR2 FQNEAQ (reference sequence). Trimming left V 0 bases short and J 2 bases short, with 11 bases between.

As concerns this clone: A much larger clonotype is one base distant, so this may be a read error. The chain couples TRBV14 to TRBJ1-1; D might be TRBD1 (6 bases). With 3 bases removed from V and 5 bases from J, the gap between germline ends came to 16 bases. Germline lookup yields CDR1 SGHDN and CDR2 FVKESK. This CDR3 has 15 amino acids. CDR3 in amino acids: CASSQRNRVLTEAFF. CDR3 nucleotides: TGTGCCAGCAGCCAGAGAAACAGGGTGTTAACTGAAGCTTTCTTT.

This rearrangement joins TRBV2 to TRBJ1-6, with 7 bases matching TRBD1. V lost 7 bases, J lost 8 bases, and 8 bases stayed unmatched. The CDR3 has 14 amino acids. In germline, CDR1 is SNHLY, CDR2 FYNNEI. The CDR3 DNA sequence: TGTGCCAGCACGCTGGACAGGAACTATTCACCCCTCCACTTT. Its translation is CASTLDRNYSPLHF.

The chain combines TRBV3-1 (or the pseudogene TRBV3-2) with TRBJ2-7; 10 bases are a match to TRBD2. V lost 4 bases, J lost 2 bases, and 2 bases stayed unmatched. This CDR3 region has 14 residues. The germline V gene has CDR1 LGHDT and CDR2 YNNKEL (reference sequence). The CDR3 is CASSRTSGAYEQYF. The DNA for the CDR3 is TGTGCCAGCAGCCGAACTAGCGGGGCCTACGAGCAGTACTTC.

The gene calls are TRBV6-5 and TRBJ2-3; the D gene is possibly TRBD2 (6 bases). The CDR3 is 14 residues long. Germline V CDR1 and CDR2: MNHEY, SVGAGI. Trimming took 7 bases from V and 2 from J, leaving 13 bases between them. Here the CDR3 DNA reads TGTGCCAGCACTTCGGGACTCCTCACAGATACGCAGTATTTT. As protein: CASTSGLLTDTQYF.

The rearrangement joins TRBV28 to TRBJ2-1; a possible D gene is TRBD1 (5 bases). V was shortened by 5 bases and J by 8 bases, with 19 bases between the two germline ends. Germline loops: CDR1 MDHEN, CDR2 SYDVKM. CDR3 length equals 15 residues. CDR3 sequence (DNA): TGTGCCAGCAGTACCGAGGCCCTTCCCAGGGATGAGCAGTTCTTC. Protein sequence: CASSTEALPRDEQFF.

This chain links TRBV19 with TRBJ2-1, with D hard to call. Germline CDR1 is LNHDA and CDR2 is SQIVND (reference sequence). The V gene lost 5 bases and the J gene lost 0 bases, with 11 bases spanning the gap. The CDR3 totals 15 residues. In DNA form, the CDR3 reads TGTGCCAGTAGTCTCCTCTTAAACTCCTACAATGAGCAGTTCTTC. This encodes CASSLLLNSYNEQFF.

V and J are TRBV7-2 and TRBJ2-5, with 7 bases aligning to TRBD2. Germline lookup yields CDR1 SGHTA and CDR2 FQGNSA. V lost 3 bases to trimming and J lost 5 bases; unmatched junction nucleotides: 9. This CDR3 is 15 amino acids long. The CDR3 DNA reads TGTGCCAGCAGCTTGCGGGGAGGGATGAGGGAGACCCAGTACTTC. The encoded protein is CASSLRGGMRETQYF.

The rearrangement joins TRBV10-3 to TRBJ1-6; the D is unclear. The germline CDR1 and CDR2 sequences are ENHRY and SYGVKD. V lost 5 bases and J lost 10, with 15 bases in between. The CDR3 loop spans 14 amino acids. CDR3 residues: CAISYEGSDSPLHF. CDR3 coding DNA: TGTGCCATCAGTTACGAGGGATCGGACTCACCCCTCCACTTT.

The rearrangement links TRBV28 to TRBJ2-5; D may be TRBD2 (6 bases). V lost 2 bases, J lost 1 base, and 11 bases lay in between. Germline CDR1 and CDR2: MDHEN and SYDVKM. The CDR3 spans 15 residues. CDR3 DNA: TGTGCCAGCAGTTTACAGGGAGGCTTCCAAGAGACCCAGTACTTC. This gives the protein CASSLQGGFQETQYF. The variable domain in full, completed from reference TRBV28 and TRBJ2-5, reads DVKVTQSSRYLVKRTGEKVFLECVQDMDHENMFWYRQDPGLGLRLIYFSYDVKMKEKGDIPEGYSVSREKKERFSLILESASTNQTSMYLCASSLQGGFQETQYFGPGTRLLVL.

The chain has TRBV5-5 and TRBJ1-2; D gene uncertain. This CDR3 is 12 amino acids long. CDR1 is SGHKS, CDR2 YYEKEE, per germline (reference sequence). The ends were cut back, 4 bases at V and 4 bases at J, with 8 bases in the middle. The CDR3 nucleotides are TGTGCCAGCAGCGGGTGGAGCTATGGCTACACCTTC. The encoded protein is CASSGWSYGYTF.

As regards this clone: The sample carries other DNA sequences with the same CDR3. V gene TRBV19 combines with J gene TRBJ1-2, with unresolved D. CDR3 size: 13 residues. Germline assignment: CDR1 LNHDA and CDR2 SQIVND (reference sequence). The germline V and J ends were trimmed by 3 bases and 2 bases, with 7 bases remaining between them. The CDR3 reads CASSIRGNYGYTF. As DNA, the CDR3 is TGTGCCAGTAGTATTAGAGGAAACTATGGCTACACCTTC.

In this sample, this clone turned up once. V gene TRBV5-6 combines with J gene TRBJ1-3, with D possibly TRBD1 on 6 matching bases. The germline gives CDR1 SGHDT, CDR2 YYEEEE. Trimming took 1 base from V and 4 from J, leaving 15 bases between them. The CDR3 runs 16 residues. CDR3 sequence reads: CASSLTGIRGGNTIYF. The CDR3 DNA reads as TGTGCCAGCAGCTTGACAGGGATCAGAGGCGGAAACACCATATATTTT.

The genes are TRBV27 and TRBJ2-7; 9 bases are shared with TRBD2. This CDR3 region has 13 residues. Germline-derived CDR1 and CDR2 are MNHEY and SMNVEV (reference sequence). V gave up 8 bases and J gave up 6 bases; unmatched junction bases: 8. The CDR3 is CASAKREDREQYF. The DNA for the CDR3 is TGTGCCAGCGCGAAGCGGGAGGATCGCGAGCAGTACTTC.

V and J are TRBV11-3 and TRBJ2-7, with D maybe TRBD1 (7 bases). Trimming stripped 4 bases from V and 1 base from J, with 17 bases between. The CDR3 contains 16 residues. Per the germline V gene, CDR1 is SGHNT and CDR2 is YENEEA. CDR3 loop: CASSSGGTGGSYEQYF. The CDR3, as DNA: TGTGCCAGCAGCTCAGGGGGGACCGGGGGTTCCTACGAGCAGTACTTC.

This clone was observed once. This chain links TRBV10-3 with TRBJ2-7; D may be TRBD1 (5 bases). This CDR3 is built from 16 residues. The germline V and J ends were trimmed by 0 bases and 5 bases, with 17 bases remaining between them. Germline values: CDR1 ENHRY, CDR2 SYGVKD. In DNA, the CDR3 is TGTGCCATCAGTGAGTCGAAAGGTGGCAGGGCCCACGAGCAGTACTTC. Its protein is CAISESKGGRAHEQYF.

V is TRBV3-1 (or the pseudogene TRBV3-2) and J is TRBJ1-3; perhaps TRBD1 as D (6 bases). Germline V CDR1 and CDR2: LGHDT, YNNKEL (reference sequence). Between the trimmed V and J ends, which lost 2 bases and 0 bases, there was a span of 14 bases. The CDR3 sequence is 17 residues long. Here the CDR3 reads CASSQLRQEVSGNTIYF. CDR3 nucleotide sequence: TGTGCCAGCAGCCAACTACGACAGGAGGTCTCTGGAAACACCATATATTTT.

V usage is TRBV18 and J usage is TRBJ1-4; perhaps TRBD1 as D (5 bases). Trimming removed 3 bases at V and 3 bases at J, with 14 bases between. The CDR3 is 16 residues long. CDR1 is KGHSH, CDR2 LQKENI, per germline. In nucleotides, the CDR3 is TGTGCCAGCTCACCTCTGGGGGGTTCGGCTAATGAAAAACTGTTTTTT. Its protein is CASSPLGGSANEKLFF. Full variable domain (outside the CDR3, taken from reference TRBV18 and TRBJ1-4): NAGVMQNPRHLVRRRGQEARLRCSPMKGHSHVYWYRQLPEEGLKFMVYLQKENIIDESGMPKERFSAEFPKEGPSILRIQQVVRGDSAAYFCASSPLGGSANEKLFFGSGTQLSVL.

The V gene is TRBV19, the J gene TRBJ1-1; D is uncertain. The germline CDR1 and CDR2 sequences are LNHDA and SQIVND (reference sequence). The CDR3 is made up of 14 amino acids. V shed 5 bases and J shed 1 base, with 11 bases lying between them. CDR3 amino acids: CASSLEARNTEAFF. CDR3 in DNA: TGTGCCAGTAGTTTGGAGGCGAGGAACACTGAAGCTTTCTTT.

The V gene is TRBV10-3, the J gene TRBJ2-3; unclear D gene. Germline CDR1 reads ENHRY; CDR2 reads SYGVKD. V was shortened by 8 bases and J by 2 bases, with 14 bases between the two germline ends. The CDR3 extends over 14 amino acids. CDR3 residues: CAIGSGLNTDTQYF. CDR3 in DNA: TGTGCCATCGGGTCCGGGTTAAACACAGATACGCAGTATTTT.

This chain links TRBV19 with TRBJ2-1; TRBD2 matches 11 bases. Germline lookup yields CDR1 LNHDA and CDR2 SQIVND (reference sequence). V gave up 7 bases and J gave up 9 bases; unmatched junction bases: 8. The CDR3 contains 14 residues. The CDR3 nucleotides read TGTGCCAGTAAAGAACTAGCGGGAGCGGTTGAGCAGTTCTTC. Its protein product is CASKELAGAVEQFF.

The gene calls are TRBV7-6 and TRBJ1-6; 8 nucleotides match TRBD1. The CDR3 contains 15 residues. V trimming: 5 bases; J trimming: 10 bases; junction bases outside the gene matches: 10. Germline CDR1 reads SGHVS; CDR2 reads FNYEAQ. For the CDR3, the DNA is TGTGCCAGCAGCCCCGAGGACAGGGTGAGGTCACCCCTCCACTTT. This codes for CASSPEDRVRSPLHF. Looking up the rest from reference TRBV7-6 and TRBJ1-6 gives the full variable domain: GAGVSQSPRYKVTKRGQDVALRCDPISGHVSLYWYRQALGQGPEFLTYFNYEAQQDKSGLPNDRFSAERPEGSISTLTIQRTEQRDSAMYRCASSPEDRVRSPLHFGNGTRLTVT.

This chain joins TRBV2 and TRBJ2-7, with 9 bases lining up with TRBD1. The ends lost 7 bases at V and 5 bases at J; junction bases unmatched: 6. CDR1 and CDR2 (germline): SNHLY, FYNNEI. This CDR3 region has 13 residues. As DNA, the CDR3 is TGTGCCAGCAACAGGGACAGGGACGACGAGCAGTACTTC. Translated, it gives CASNRDRDDEQYF.

V is TRBV3-1 (or the pseudogene TRBV3-2) and J is TRBJ1-3, with TRBD1 identical over 7 bases. This CDR3 contains 16 residues. Looked up from germline, CDR1 is LGHDT and CDR2 is YNNKEL (reference sequence). V lost 4 bases to trimming and J lost 1 base; unmatched junction nucleotides: 7. The CDR3 is CASSRAEGASGNTIYF. DNA for the CDR3: TGTGCCAGCAGCCGGGCGGAGGGGGCGTCTGGAAACACCATATATTTT.

The gene calls are TRBV4-1 and TRBJ1-2; a possible D gene is TRBD1 (5 bases). The length of the CDR3 is 15 residues. CDR1 and CDR2 from the germline V gene are MGHRA and YSYEKL. Trimming stripped 3 bases from V and 3 bases from J, with 14 bases between. The CDR3 loop is CASSQPREPYYGYTF. CDR3 sequence (DNA): TGCGCCAGCAGCCAGCCCAGGGAACCGTACTATGGCTACACCTTC.

The rearrangement uses TRBV15 and TRBJ2-7, with D unclear. The CDR3 length is 13 residues. Trimming took off 1 base at V and 1 base at J, with 5 bases between the two ends. Per the germline V gene, CDR1 is LNHNV and CDR2 is YYDKDF (reference sequence). CDR3 nucleotides: TGTGCCACCAGCAGAGTGGAGTCCTACGAGCAGTACTTC. Protein: CATSRVESYEQYF. Looking up the rest from reference TRBV15 and TRBJ2-7 gives the full variable domain: DAMVIQNPRYQVTQFGKPVTLSCSQTLNHNVMYWYQQKSSQAPKLLFHYYDKDFNNEADTPDNFQSRRPNTSFCFLDIRSPGLGDTAMYLCATSRVESYEQYFGPGTRLTVT.

The chain combines TRBV7-2 with TRBJ2-1, with D unresolved. CDR3 length: 15 residues. Germline values: CDR1 SGHTA, CDR2 FQGNSA. With 2 bases removed from V and 0 bases from J, the gap between germline ends came to 8 bases. CDR3 coding DNA: TGTGCCAGCAGCTTAAGGCGGAGCTCCTACAATGAGCAGTTCTTC. Translation: CASSLRRSSYNEQFF.

The chain couples TRBV27 to TRBJ1-2; TRBD1 aligns across 10 bases. CDR3 length: 16 residues. The J segment lost 5 bases and the V segment lost 4 bases, leaving 10 bases of the junction unmatched. In germline, CDR1 is MNHEY, CDR2 SMNVEV (reference sequence). CDR3 sequence: CASSSGGQGGRYGYTF. CDR3 in DNA: TGTGCCAGCAGTTCCGGAGGACAGGGGGGTCGGTATGGCTACACCTTC.

This clone was detected only a few times. This rearrangement joins TRBV5-1 to TRBJ1-1, with D maybe TRBD1 (6 bases). The CDR3 has 13 residues. Germline loops: CDR1 SGHRS, CDR2 YFSETQ. Between the trimmed V and J ends, which lost 2 bases and 6 bases, there was a span of 11 bases. DNA of the CDR3: TGCGCCAGCAGCTTCGCAGGGGCCCCTGAAGCTTTCTTT. It yields the protein CASSFAGAPEAFF.

V is TRBV12-3 or TRBV12-4 and J is TRBJ2-7; tentative D call: TRBD2 (5 bases). The length of the CDR3 is 12 residues. V was pared by 6 bases and J by 6 bases, with 12 bases between. CDR3 nucleotides: TGTGCCAGCAGCAATCTAGCACCCGAGCAGTACTTC. This sequence encodes CASSNLAPEQYF.